Listed below are T cell receptor beta chains from one sample, sequenced in a study of technical replicates of blood from four donors. Sequencing used immunoSEQ multiplex PCR; TCRdb keeps in-frame clones, though not all of them. The sample has approximately 85,000 clones; about 93% are singletons. The specimen sequenced was T cells isolated from PBMCs. The receptor set was obtained from a human donor in good health. Both conserved end residues are part of each CDR3. Each record gives: CDR3 DNA, CDR3 protein, J gene, D gene, clone size, V gene. A D gene is named only where the DNA matches it firmly. Clone sizes are given selectively: once, few, many, or a class where the clone is expanded.

DNA: TGTGCCAGCAGAGGACAGGATCTTCCCGGGGAGCTGTTTTTT; CDR3: CASRGQDLPGELFF; J: TRBJ2-2; D: TRBD1; size: NA; V: TRBV11-3
DNA: TGTGCCAGCAGCTTAGGAAGCCCACCCCGGTGGACAGGTTCCGGCTACACCTTC; CDR3: CASSLGSPPRWTGSGYTF; J: TRBJ1-2; D: TRBD1; size: once; V: TRBV11-3
DNA: TGTGCCAGCAAAAAAGATAGCGGGAAAGTTACCTACGAGCAGTACTTC; CDR3: CASKKDSGKVTYEQYF; J: TRBJ2-7; D: TRBD2; size: NA; V: TRBV6-6
DNA: TGCAGCGTTGGAGGGACAGTCAGGACCTACGAGCAGTACTTC; CDR3: CSVGGTVRTYEQYF; J: TRBJ2-7; D: TRBD1; size: NA; V: TRBV29-1
DNA: TGTGCCAGCAGACCGGCCGGGACTAGCGGCTACGAGCAGTACTTC; CDR3: CASRPAGTSGYEQYF; J: TRBJ2-7; D: TRBD2; size: NA; V: TRBV13
DNA: TGTGCCAGCAGCTCACGGGACAGAGATTTGAACACTGAAGCTTTCTTT; CDR3: CASSSRDRDLNTEAFF; J: TRBJ1-1; D: TRBD1; size: few; V: TRBV9
DNA: TGTGCCAGCAGGACTAGCGGGGGGCAAGAGACCCAGTACTTC; CDR3: CASRTSGGQETQYF; J: TRBJ2-5; D: TRBD2; size: NA; V: TRBV6-5
DNA: TGTGCCAGCAGCTTAGTGAGGAAACAGGGGGAAGAGACCCAGTACTTC; CDR3: CASSLVRKQGEETQYF; J: TRBJ2-5; D: TRBD1; size: NA; V: TRBV7-6
DNA: TGTGCCAGCCCTCCTTTCCTCGGGACAGCCTACAATGAGCAGTTCTTC; CDR3: CASPPFLGTAYNEQFF; J: TRBJ2-1; D: TRBD1; size: NA; V: TRBV28
DNA: TGCGCCAGCAGCACCGAACGCGGGAGGGCTCCCAACACCGGGGAGCTGTTTTTT; CDR3: CASSTERGRAPNTGELFF; J: TRBJ2-2; D: TRBD2; size: NA; V: TRBV5-1
DNA: TGTGCCATCAGTGAGGGAGCAGGAAACACCATATATTTT; CDR3: CAISEGAGNTIYF; J: TRBJ1-3; D: NA; size: NA; V: TRBV10-3
DNA: TGTGCCAGCAGGTTACGGGATAACAATGAGCAGTTCTTC; CDR3: CASRLRDNNEQFF; J: TRBJ2-1; D: NA; size: once; V: TRBV6-1
DNA: TGTGCCACCAGCAGAGACGTGAGCTCCTACGAGCAGTACTTC; CDR3: CATSRDVSSYEQYF; J: TRBJ2-7; D: NA; size: NA; V: TRBV15
DNA: TGTGCCAGCAGCTCTACACAGGGCCGAGAGACCCAGTACTTC; CDR3: CASSSTQGRETQYF; J: TRBJ2-5; D: NA; size: NA; V: TRBV5-4
DNA: TGTGCCAGCAGCGTAGGTATGAACACTGAAGCTTTCTTT; CDR3: CASSVGMNTEAFF; J: TRBJ1-1; D: NA; size: NA; V: TRBV9